The 12 T cell receptor beta chains reported below all come from one sample, sequenced in a study of read filtering for tumor transcriptome and immune sequencing. The library was built from approximately 400 ng RNA with molecular barcoded adaptors for alpha/delta and beta/gamma chains. TCRdb re-called the reads with MiXCR, one entry per CDR3 protein. This sample carries 30,000 to 40,000 distinct CDR3 sequences, about 13% of them seen once, and the ten largest clones take around 6.5%. Sequenced material: a population of CD138-negative cells sorted from bone marrow. These receptor sequences come from a donor aged 40 or over with multiple myeloma.

A word on this clonotype: With a much larger clone just one base away, this may be a read error. This sequence joins TRBV11-1 and TRBJ1-1; weak D call: TRBD1 (5 bases). CDR3 length equals 12 residues. Germline V gene data show CDR1 as SGHAT and CDR2 as FQDESV (reference sequence). The CDR3 reads CASSLPGATSIF. CDR3 in DNA: TGTGCCAGCAGCTTGCCCGGGGCGACTTCGATATTT. Together with reference TRBV11-1 and TRBJ1-1, the CDR3 gives the full variable domain: EAEVAQSPRYKITEKSQAVAFWCDPISGHATLYWYRQILGQGPELLVQFQDESVVDDSQLPKDRFSAERLKGVDSTLKIQPAELGDSAMYLCASSLPGATSIFGQGTRLTVV.

This clonotype was counted many times. The gene calls are TRBV7-2 and TRBJ1-2; 12 bases are a match to TRBD1. Germline loops: CDR1 SGHTA, CDR2 FQGNSA. Trimming took 5 bases from V and 6 from J; bases not matched to a gene: 7. CDR3 length: 15 amino acids. This chain's CDR3 is CASSPKGQGANGYTF. The CDR3 nucleotides are TGTGCCAGCAGCCCAAAGGGACAGGGGGCGAATGGCTACACCTTC.

The table lists this clonotype with many counts. The chain recombines TRBV5-1 with TRBJ2-5, with 11 bases lining up with TRBD2. V lost 8 bases to trimming and J lost 1 base; unmatched junction nucleotides: 7. Germline V lookup: CDR1 SGHRS, CDR2 YFSETQ. The CDR3 is 15 residues long. The CDR3 region is CASSSGLAGQETQYF. The CDR3 DNA sequence: TGCGCCAGTAGTTCCGGACTAGCGGGCCAAGAGACCCAGTACTTC. The full variable domain, rest sourced from reference TRBV5-1 and TRBJ2-5, is KAGVTQTPRYLIKTRGQQVTLSCSPISGHRSVSWYQQTPGQGLQFLFEYFSETQRNKGNFPGRFSGRQFSNSRSEMNVSTLELGDSALYLCASSSGLAGQETQYFGPGTRLLVL.

This clonotype was picked up many times. The chain links TRBV5-1 to TRBJ2-5; TRBD1 aligns across 8 bases. The CDR3 loop spans 16 amino acids. V shed 3 bases, J shed 4 bases, and the junction held 11 bases outside the gene matches. CDR1 SGHRS and CDR2 YFSETQ come from the germline V gene. The CDR3 reads CASSSGQGVRLETQYF. CDR3 DNA: TGCGCCAGCAGCTCCGGACAGGGAGTGCGCTTAGAGACCCAGTACTTC. Complete variable domain (other parts from reference TRBV5-1 and TRBJ2-5): KAGVTQTPRYLIKTRGQQVTLSCSPISGHRSVSWYQQTPGQGLQFLFEYFSETQRNKGNFPGRFSGRQFSNSRSEMNVSTLELGDSALYLCASSSGQGVRLETQYFGPGTRLLVL.

There are many counts of this clonotype. The chain employs TRBV13 and TRBJ2-5; possible D gene TRBD2, 6 bases. Per germline, CDR1 PRHDT and CDR2 FYEKMQ (reference sequence). The CDR3 spans 13 residues. V shed 3 bases and J shed 4 bases, with 9 bases lying between them. The CDR3 protein is CASSFLGGETQYF. As DNA, the CDR3 is TGTGCCAGCAGCTTTCTGGGAGGAGAGACCCAGTACTTC.

This clonotype was seen ten or more times. This chain joins TRBV12-3 or TRBV12-4 and TRBJ2-2; D ambiguous. The germline V and J ends were trimmed by 2 bases and 3 bases, with 10 bases remaining between them. CDR3 size: 15 residues. This CDR3 reads CASSLRLGYTGELFF. CDR3 DNA sequence: TGTGCCAGCAGTTTAAGGTTGGGTTACACCGGGGAGCTGTTTTTT.

This clonotype showed up just once. The chain recombines TRBV5-1 with TRBJ2-5; 7 nucleotides align to TRBD2. The germline CDR1 and CDR2 sequences are SGHRS and YFSETQ. This CDR3 contains 14 residues. After removal of 4 bases from V and 0 bases from J, the junction contained 3 bases not matched to a gene. In nucleotides, the CDR3 is TGCGCCAGCAGCACCACTAGCGACCAAGAGACCCAGTACTTC. Protein: CASSTTSDQETQYF.

In this sample, this clonotype turned up a few times. V is TRBV6-1 and J is TRBJ1-2; D unclear. With 2 bases removed from V and 9 bases from J, the gap between germline ends came to 7 bases. Germline assignment: CDR1 MNHNS and CDR2 SASEGT. This CDR3 has 11 amino acids. This chain's CDR3 is CASSERISYTF. CDR3 DNA sequence: TGTGCCAGCAGTGAAAGAATTAGCTACACCTTC.

The CDR3 nucleotides are TGTGCCAGCAGTCTGGACAGGGTGGGGCAAGAGACCCAGTACTTC. It is translated as CASSLDRVGQETQYF. The genes are TRBV27 and TRBJ2-5; 8 nucleotides align to TRBD1. The CDR3 spans 15 residues. Germline loops: CDR1 MNHEY, CDR2 SMNVEV (reference sequence). The junction had 7 bases not matched to a gene; V was cut back by 5 bases and J by 2 bases.

This chain links TRBV5-4 with TRBJ2-6; 9 bases are shared with TRBD1. The germline V gene encodes CDR1 SGHNT and CDR2 YYREEE (reference sequence). V was clipped by 2 bases and J by 2 bases; unmatched bases: 5. The CDR3 is 17 amino acids. The DNA for the CDR3 is TGTGCCAGCAGCTTTGGGACAGGGACTCCTGGGGCCAACGTCCTGACTTTC. Amino acid sequence: CASSFGTGTPGANVLTF. Complete variable domain (other parts from reference TRBV5-4 and TRBJ2-6): ETGVTQSPTHLIKTRGQQVTLRCSSQSGHNTVSWYQQALGQGPQFIFQYYREEENGRGNFPPRFSGLQFPNYSSELNVNALELDDSALYLCASSFGTGTPGANVLTFGAGSRLTVL.

This clonotype was observed at least ten times. V and J are TRBV6-6 and TRBJ2-1, with 12 bases that match TRBD2. In germline, CDR1 is MNHNY, CDR2 SVGAGI (reference sequence). Trimming removed 0 bases from V and 6 bases from J; junction bases left unmatched: 3. This CDR3 spans 16 amino acids. DNA of the CDR3: TGTGCCAGCAGTTACTCGACTAGCGGGGGAATCAATGAGCAGTTCTTC. This gives the protein CASSYSTSGGINEQFF.

The chain joins TRBV7-9 to TRBJ2-2; tentatively, D is TRBD1 (6 bases). Germline CDR1 is SEHNR and CDR2 is FQNEAQ (reference sequence). The CDR3 runs to 14 residues. Trimming removed 5 bases from V and 9 bases from J, with 16 bases in between. CDR3 bases: TGTGCCAGCAGCCCCGTCCGTGGGACAAGGGAGCTGTTTTTT. This sequence encodes CASSPVRGTRELFF.